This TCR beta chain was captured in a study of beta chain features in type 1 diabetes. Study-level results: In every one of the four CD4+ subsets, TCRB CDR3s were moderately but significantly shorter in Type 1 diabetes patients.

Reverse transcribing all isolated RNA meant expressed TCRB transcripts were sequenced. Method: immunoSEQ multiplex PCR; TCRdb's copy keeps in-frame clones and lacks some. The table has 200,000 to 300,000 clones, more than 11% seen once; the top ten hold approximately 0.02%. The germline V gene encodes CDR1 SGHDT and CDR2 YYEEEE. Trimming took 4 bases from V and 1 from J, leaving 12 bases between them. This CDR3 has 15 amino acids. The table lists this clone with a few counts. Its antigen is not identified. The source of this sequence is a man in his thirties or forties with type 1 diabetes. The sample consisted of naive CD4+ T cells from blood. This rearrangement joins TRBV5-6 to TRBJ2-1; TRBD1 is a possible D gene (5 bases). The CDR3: CASSLQGRSYNEQFF. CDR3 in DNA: TGTGCCAGCAGCCTTCAGGGCAGGTCCTACAATGAGCAGTTCTTC.